These 28 T cell receptor beta chains came from one sample sequenced in a study of T cell responses to AZD1222 COVID-19 vaccine. The repertoire was sequenced with immunoSEQ multiplex PCR; TCRdb's copy has only in-frame clones and lacks some. The table has under 95,000 clones, approximately 88% seen once. Sequenced here: peripheral blood, sampled 28 days after the second AZD1222 dose. These receptors were collected from an adult who received the AZD1222 COVID-19 vaccine.

The rearrangement joins TRBV7-2 to TRBJ1-2; D is ambiguous. The germline CDR1 and CDR2 sequences are SGHTA and FQGNSA. The ends were cut back, 5 bases at V and 8 bases at J, with 15 bases in the middle. This CDR3 contains 13 residues. The CDR3 sequence: CASSPRMREGYTF. The CDR3 region has the DNA TGTGCCAGCAGCCCCCGTATGAGGGAGGGCTACACCTTC.

The chain joins TRBV10-3 to TRBJ2-2; 8 bases match TRBD1. The CDR3 loop spans 14 amino acids. Germline V CDR1 and CDR2: ENHRY, SYGVKD. V shed 6 bases and J 5 bases; nucleotides not matched to a gene: 5. The CDR3 spells CAIRTGAGTGELFF. CDR3 sequence (DNA): TGTGCCATCAGGACAGGGGCGGGAACCGGGGAGCTGTTTTTT.

CDR3 sequence: CASSRLERSEQYF. CDR3 nucleotide sequence: TGTGCCAGCAGCAGACTAGAGCGGAGCGAGCAGTACTTC. The chain carries TRBV6-2 or TRBV6-3 and TRBJ2-7; tentative D call: TRBD2 (6 bases). Trimming removed 6 bases from V and 6 bases from J, with 15 bases in between. Per the germline V gene, CDR1 is MNHEY and CDR2 is SVGEGT. CDR3 length equals 13 residues.

V usage is TRBV5-4 and J usage is TRBJ2-1; 8 bases fit TRBD1. The CDR3 is 14 amino acids. The trim removed 0 bases at V and 9 bases at J, leaving 5 bases unmatched. CDR1 is SGHNT and CDR2 is YYREEE in the germline V gene (reference sequence). The CDR3 DNA is TGTGCCAGCAGCTTGGAGGACAGGGTGGGTGAGCAGTTCTTC. Translated, it gives CASSLEDRVGEQFF.

This chain joins TRBV19 and TRBJ1-5; 7 bases map to TRBD1. V lost 4 bases and J lost 4; bases outside the gene matches: 4. Germline V gene lookup returns CDR1 LNHDA and CDR2 SQIVND (reference sequence). The CDR3 has 14 amino acids. CDR3 sequence reads: CASSTAGGNQPQHF. The CDR3 DNA follows: TGTGCCAGTAGTACGGCAGGGGGTAATCAGCCCCAGCATTTT.

V is TRBV29-1 and J is TRBJ2-7; TRBD2 might be the D (6 bases). Trimming removed 8 bases at V and 5 bases at J, with 19 bases between. The CDR3 length is 13 residues. Per the germline V gene, CDR1 is SQVTM and CDR2 is ANQGSEA. The CDR3 sequence: CSPAGCREDEQYF. The CDR3 DNA follows: TGCAGCCCCGCGGGCTGTAGGGAGGACGAGCAGTACTTC.

J is TRBJ2-6 and V is TRBV30; 8 nucleotides line up with TRBD2. The germline CDR1 and CDR2 sequences are GTSNPN and SVGIG (reference sequence). The CDR3 extends over 15 amino acids. Germline trimming cut 3 bases from V and 1 base from J; bases unmatched to any gene: 2. DNA of the CDR3: TGTGCCTGGAGCCGGGGGGGATCTGGGGCCAACGTCCTGACTTTC. Translated: CAWSRGGSGANVLTF.

The chain combines TRBV4-3 with TRBJ1-1; D unresolved. The length of the CDR3 is 14 residues. V lost 0 bases and J lost 4, with 9 bases in between. The germline V gene has CDR1 LGHNA and CDR2 YSLEER. The CDR3 reads CASSQDVGSTEAFF. In DNA form, the CDR3 reads TGCGCCAGCAGCCAAGATGTAGGTTCCACTGAAGCTTTCTTT.

The chain is built from TRBV6-2 or TRBV6-3 and TRBJ2-3; no definite D call. CDR1 is MNHEY and CDR2 is SVGEGT in the germline V gene. This CDR3 is built from 12 residues. Trimming took 0 bases from V and 14 from J, leaving 12 bases between them. The CDR3 region is CASSYSRTLPYF. CDR3 coding DNA: TGTGCCAGCAGTTACTCCCGCACCTTACCGTATTTT.

The chain has TRBV18 and TRBJ1-1, with 8 nucleotides matching TRBD1. Germline V gene lookup returns CDR1 KGHSH and CDR2 LQKENI. The CDR3 is made up of 16 amino acids. The ends lost 3 bases at V and 4 bases at J; junction bases unmatched: 10. CDR3 sequence reads: CASSPLKTGDGTEAFF. The CDR3 DNA reads as TGTGCCAGCTCACCGCTAAAGACAGGGGACGGCACTGAAGCTTTCTTT.

The chain has TRBV7-3 and TRBJ1-6; D might be TRBD1 (6 bases). Germline CDR1 SGHTA, CDR2 FQGTGA. CDR3 size: 14 residues. The ends were cut back, 2 bases at V and 9 bases at J, with 11 bases in the middle. CDR3 nucleotide sequence: TGTGCCAGCAGCTTAGGGACACGCACTTCACCCCTCCACTTT. Translation gives CASSLGTRTSPLHF.

The chain carries TRBV7-2 and TRBJ1-1; D remains ambiguous. Trimming took off 6 bases at V and 3 bases at J, with 8 bases between the two ends. Looked up from germline, CDR1 is SGHTA and CDR2 is FQGNSA. The CDR3 consists of 12 residues. This CDR3 is CASREGYTEAFF. CDR3 in DNA: TGTGCCAGCAGAGAAGGGTACACTGAAGCTTTCTTT.

The chain links TRBV5-1 to TRBJ2-5; 11 nucleotides agree with TRBD2. V lost 1 base and J lost 4; bases outside the gene matches: 6. CDR3 length: 16 amino acids. The germline gives CDR1 SGHRS, CDR2 YFSETQ. The CDR3, as DNA: TGCGCCAGCAGCTTGAATAGCGGGGGGGCTGGAGAGACCCAGTACTTC. Protein product: CASSLNSGGAGETQYF. The entire variable domain, with the rest obtained from reference TRBV5-1 and TRBJ2-5, is as follows: KAGVTQTPRYLIKTRGQQVTLSCSPISGHRSVSWYQQTPGQGLQFLFEYFSETQRNKGNFPGRFSGRQFSNSRSEMNVSTLELGDSALYLCASSLNSGGAGETQYFGPGTRLLVL.

This clone appeared a single time. J is TRBJ1-2 and V is TRBV5-6, with TRBD1 matching over 8 bases. Germline values: CDR1 SGHDT, CDR2 YYEEEE. There are 13 residues in the CDR3. J gave up 8 bases and V 2 bases, and 5 bases lay outside the gene matches. CDR3 sequence (DNA): TGTGCCAGCAGCTTTCAGGGGGCTAACGGCTACACCTTC. It translates to CASSFQGANGYTF.

The chain carries TRBV7-6 and TRBJ2-1; the D is unclear. V was shortened by 2 bases and J by 7 bases, with 9 bases between the two germline ends. The CDR3 runs to 13 residues. Germline loops: CDR1 SGHVS, CDR2 FNYEAQ. CDR3 sequence reads: CASSLTEANEQFF. The CDR3 nucleotides read TGTGCCAGCAGCTTAACAGAGGCGAATGAGCAGTTCTTC.

The rearrangement links TRBV5-4 to TRBJ2-7; tentatively, D is TRBD1 (5 bases). Trimming removed 4 bases from V and 10 bases from J, with 15 bases in between. The length of the CDR3 is 12 residues. The germline V gene encodes CDR1 SGHNT and CDR2 YYREEE (reference sequence). The CDR3 region is CASSPQEGYQYF. CDR3 DNA: TGTGCCAGCAGCCCACAGGAAGGATACCAGTACTTC.

V gene TRBV18 combines with J gene TRBJ1-1; D may be TRBD1 (6 bases). There are 14 residues in the CDR3. With 2 bases removed from V and 2 bases from J, the gap between germline ends came to 9 bases. CDR1 is KGHSH, CDR2 LQKENI, per germline. Here the CDR3 reads CASSPSGANTEAFF. CDR3 nucleotides: TGTGCCAGCTCACCATCGGGGGCTAACACTGAAGCTTTCTTT.

The chain has TRBV6-4 and TRBJ1-2, with D possibly being TRBD1 (5 bases). Germline assignment: CDR1 MRHNA and CDR2 SNTAGT. The V end was cut by 5 bases, the J end by 1 base, with 14 bases between. The CDR3 totals 15 residues. This CDR3 is CASSPSGIYNYGYTF. CDR3 sequence (DNA): TGTGCCAGCAGTCCTTCAGGGATTTATAACTATGGCTACACCTTC.

This clone turned up a few times. The chain links TRBV5-6 to TRBJ2-7; TRBD2 agrees at 8 bases. CDR3 length: 16 residues. CDR1 is SGHDT and CDR2 is YYEEEE in the germline V gene. J was trimmed by 7 bases and V by 0 bases; bases with no gene match: 12. CDR3 bases: TGTGCCAGCAGCTTGGTCCCGGGGGGGACCGGGGAGGAGCAGTACTTC. Its protein is CASSLVPGGTGEEQYF.

The J gene is TRBJ2-1, the V gene TRBV11-3; D is possibly TRBD1 (5 bases). There are 14 residues in the CDR3. V gave up 0 bases and J gave up 13 bases, with 16 bases separating them. Germline lookup yields CDR1 SGHNT and CDR2 YENEEA. As DNA, the CDR3 is TGTGCCAGCAGCTTAGATTGGGAAGGGGAACCCCAGTTCTTC. As protein: CASSLDWEGEPQFF.

The rearrangement joins TRBV5-1 to TRBJ1-2; D not resolved. V lost 4 bases, J lost 4 bases, and 17 bases lay in between. The CDR3 is 15 amino acids. From germline, CDR1 is SGHRS and CDR2 YFSETQ. The CDR3 region has the DNA TGCGCCAGCAGCCGGACGAGCTCCAGCGCCTATGGCTACACCTTC. Translated: CASSRTSSSAYGYTF.

This chain joins TRBV5-4 and TRBJ1-1; D is unresolved. Per the germline V gene, CDR1 is SGHNT and CDR2 is YYREEE (reference sequence). Trimming shortened V by 5 bases and J by 1 base, and 15 bases separated the two germline ends. The CDR3 loop spans 15 amino acids. CDR3 loop: CASSRGGMGNTEAFF. CDR3 coding DNA: TGTGCCAGCAGTCGTGGAGGGATGGGGAACACTGAAGCTTTCTTT. The complete variable domain, with remaining parts taken from reference TRBV5-4 and TRBJ1-1, reads ETGVTQSPTHLIKTRGQQVTLRCSSQSGHNTVSWYQQALGQGPQFIFQYYREEENGRGNFPPRFSGLQFPNYSSELNVNALELDDSALYLCASSRGGMGNTEAFFGQGTRLTVV.

Only a few counts were recorded for this clone. The rearrangement links TRBV3-1 (or the pseudogene TRBV3-2) to TRBJ1-6, with 8 bases that match TRBD1. The CDR3 is 15 residues long. J was trimmed by 5 bases and V by 5 bases; bases with no gene match: 5. In germline, CDR1 is LGHDT, CDR2 YNNKEL (reference sequence). The CDR3 region has the DNA TGTGCCAGCAGCGTCGGACAGGGAAATAATTCACCCCTCCACTTT. It encodes CASSVGQGNNSPLHF.

The gene calls are TRBV7-9 and TRBJ2-3; 9 bases agree with TRBD1. V was pared by 2 bases and J by 3 bases, with 6 bases of the junction left unmatched. Germline CDR1 SEHNR, CDR2 FQNEAQ (reference sequence). The CDR3 has 16 residues. The CDR3 sequence is CASSLLAGQGTDTQYF. CDR3 DNA: TGTGCCAGCAGCTTACTGGCCGGACAGGGGACAGATACGCAGTATTTT. Supplemented by reference TRBV7-9 and TRBJ2-3, the full variable domain reads DTGVSQNPRHKITKRGQNVTFRCDPISEHNRLYWYRQTLGQGPEFLTYFQNEAQLEKSRLLSDRFSAERPKGSFSTLEIQRTEQGDSAMYLCASSLLAGQGTDTQYFGPGTRLTVL.

This chain joins TRBV7-2 and TRBJ2-3, with D perhaps given as TRBD1 or TRBD2 (6 bases each). V lost 2 bases to trimming and J lost 6 bases, with 21 bases between them. Germline values: CDR1 SGHTA, CDR2 FQGNSA. The length of the CDR3 is 17 residues. The CDR3 here is CASSLRDSNRAGDTQYF. The CDR3 DNA is TGTGCCAGCAGCTTAAGGGACTCTAACAGGGCAGGGGATACGCAGTATTTT.

This sequence joins TRBV19 and TRBJ1-3, with D hard to call. V lost 2 bases and J lost 0, with 8 bases in between. Germline V lookup: CDR1 LNHDA, CDR2 SQIVND (reference sequence). The CDR3 is 15 residues long. CDR3: CASSITADSGNTIYF. The DNA of the CDR3 is TGTGCCAGTAGTATAACGGCCGACTCTGGAAACACCATATATTTT.

The gene calls are TRBV7-2 and TRBJ1-2; D ambiguous. Per germline, CDR1 SGHTA and CDR2 FQGNSA. Trimming left V 5 bases short and J 8 bases short, with 18 bases between. CDR3 length: 14 residues. The CDR3: CASSGGRAGRGYTF. DNA of the CDR3: TGTGCCAGCAGCGGAGGGAGGGCCGGTCGGGGCTACACCTTC.

This clone came up once. The chain employs TRBV28 and TRBJ2-3, with D possibly matching TRBD2 (5 bases). Per the germline V gene, CDR1 is MDHEN and CDR2 is SYDVKM. The germline V and J ends were trimmed by 5 bases and 0 bases, with 18 bases remaining between them. The CDR3 extends over 17 amino acids. In nucleotides, the CDR3 is TGTGCCAGCAGTCCCGTGCCGGGAAAAGACAGCACAGATACGCAGTATTTT. Translated: CASSPVPGKDSTDTQYF.